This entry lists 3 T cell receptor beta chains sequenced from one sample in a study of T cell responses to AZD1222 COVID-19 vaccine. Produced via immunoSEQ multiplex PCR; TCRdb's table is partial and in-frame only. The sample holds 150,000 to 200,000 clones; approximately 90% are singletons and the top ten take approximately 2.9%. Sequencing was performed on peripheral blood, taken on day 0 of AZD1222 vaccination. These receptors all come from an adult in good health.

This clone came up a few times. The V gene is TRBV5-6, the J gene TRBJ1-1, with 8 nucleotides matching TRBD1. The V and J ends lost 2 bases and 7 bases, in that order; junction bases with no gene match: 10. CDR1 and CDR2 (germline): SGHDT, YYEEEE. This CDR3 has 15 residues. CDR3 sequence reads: CASSLPTGEVGEAFF. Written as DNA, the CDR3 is TGTGCCAGCAGCTTACCGACAGGGGAGGTAGGTGAAGCTTTCTTT.

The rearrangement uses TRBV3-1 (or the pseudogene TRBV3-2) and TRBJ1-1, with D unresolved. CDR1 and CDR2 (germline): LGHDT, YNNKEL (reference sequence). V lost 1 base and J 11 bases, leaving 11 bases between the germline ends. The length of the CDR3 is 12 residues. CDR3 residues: CASSQGPGKAFF. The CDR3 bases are TGTGCCAGCAGCCAAGGTCCGGGCAAGGCTTTCTTT.

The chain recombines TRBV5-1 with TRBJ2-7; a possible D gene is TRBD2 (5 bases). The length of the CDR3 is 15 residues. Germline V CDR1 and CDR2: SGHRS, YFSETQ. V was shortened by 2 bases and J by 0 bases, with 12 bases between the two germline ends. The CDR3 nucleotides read TGCGCCAGCAGCTTAGGCCTAGCAACCTCCTACGAGCAGTACTTC. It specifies CASSLGLATSYEQYF.